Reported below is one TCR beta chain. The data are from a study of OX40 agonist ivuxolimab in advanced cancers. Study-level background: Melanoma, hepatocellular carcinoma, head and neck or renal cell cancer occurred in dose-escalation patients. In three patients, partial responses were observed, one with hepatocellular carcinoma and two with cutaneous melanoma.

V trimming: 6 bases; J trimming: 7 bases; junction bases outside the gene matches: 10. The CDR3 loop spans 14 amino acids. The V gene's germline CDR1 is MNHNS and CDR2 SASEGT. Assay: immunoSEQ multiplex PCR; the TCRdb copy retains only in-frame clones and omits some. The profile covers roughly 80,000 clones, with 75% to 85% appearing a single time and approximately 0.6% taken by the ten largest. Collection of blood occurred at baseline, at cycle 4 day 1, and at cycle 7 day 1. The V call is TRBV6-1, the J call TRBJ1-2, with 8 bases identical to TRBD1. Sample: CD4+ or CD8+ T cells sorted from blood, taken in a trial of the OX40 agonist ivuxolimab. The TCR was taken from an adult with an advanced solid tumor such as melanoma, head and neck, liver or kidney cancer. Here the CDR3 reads CASRGGGDRGGYTF. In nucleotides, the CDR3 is TGTGCCAGCAGGGGGGGAGGCGACAGGGGTGGCTACACCTTC.